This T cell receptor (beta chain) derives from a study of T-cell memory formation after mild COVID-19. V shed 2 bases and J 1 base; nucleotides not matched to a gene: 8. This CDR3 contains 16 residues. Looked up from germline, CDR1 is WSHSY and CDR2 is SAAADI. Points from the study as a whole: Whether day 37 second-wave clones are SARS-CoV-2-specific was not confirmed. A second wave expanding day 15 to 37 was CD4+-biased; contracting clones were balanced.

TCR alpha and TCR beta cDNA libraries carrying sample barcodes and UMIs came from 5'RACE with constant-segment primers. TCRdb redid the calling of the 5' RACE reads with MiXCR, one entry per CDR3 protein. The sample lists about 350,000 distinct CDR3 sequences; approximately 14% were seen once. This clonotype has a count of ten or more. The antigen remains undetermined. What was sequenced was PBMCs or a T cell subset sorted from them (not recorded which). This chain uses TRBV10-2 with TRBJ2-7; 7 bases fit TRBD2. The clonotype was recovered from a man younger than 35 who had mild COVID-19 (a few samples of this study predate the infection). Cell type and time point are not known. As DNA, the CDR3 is TGCGCCAGCAGTGAGGCCCTAGCGGAACTGTCCTACGAGCAGTACTTC. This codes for CASSEALAELSYEQYF.